This T cell receptor beta chain is drawn from a study of cytomegalovirus exposure and HLA in healthy donors. Study-wide results and caveats: More clonal expansion characterized HLA-associated TCR beta chains than equally common others in a later analysis. Of the V segments, some could not be distinguished, including TRBV6-2 and TRBV6-3, and were excluded. A list of around 150 TCR beta chains associated with cytomegalovirus was given. Three CMV-associated chains were confirmed in vitro to be specific for CMV antigens.

In this sample, this clone turned up a few times. As yet, its antigen is unknown. The germline CDR1 and CDR2 sequences are ENHRY and SYGVKD. Between the trimmed V and J ends, which lost 2 bases and 3 bases, there was a span of 13 bases. The CDR3 loop spans 15 amino acids. With 60 Vbeta and 13 Jbeta primers, the PCR was carried out. Generated by immunoSEQ multiplex PCR, the TCRdb table keeps only in-frame clones and is missing some. This table holds approximately 100,000 clones, around a tenth found once. Sequenced material: PBMCs. The TCR sequence derives from a middle-aged man in good health and CMV-seropositive. V is TRBV10-3 and J is TRBJ1-1, with D maybe TRBD1 (5 bases). As DNA, the CDR3 is TGTGCCATCAGTGAGCCGAATCAGGGCTACACTGAAGCTTTCTTT. As protein: CAISEPNQGYTEAFF.